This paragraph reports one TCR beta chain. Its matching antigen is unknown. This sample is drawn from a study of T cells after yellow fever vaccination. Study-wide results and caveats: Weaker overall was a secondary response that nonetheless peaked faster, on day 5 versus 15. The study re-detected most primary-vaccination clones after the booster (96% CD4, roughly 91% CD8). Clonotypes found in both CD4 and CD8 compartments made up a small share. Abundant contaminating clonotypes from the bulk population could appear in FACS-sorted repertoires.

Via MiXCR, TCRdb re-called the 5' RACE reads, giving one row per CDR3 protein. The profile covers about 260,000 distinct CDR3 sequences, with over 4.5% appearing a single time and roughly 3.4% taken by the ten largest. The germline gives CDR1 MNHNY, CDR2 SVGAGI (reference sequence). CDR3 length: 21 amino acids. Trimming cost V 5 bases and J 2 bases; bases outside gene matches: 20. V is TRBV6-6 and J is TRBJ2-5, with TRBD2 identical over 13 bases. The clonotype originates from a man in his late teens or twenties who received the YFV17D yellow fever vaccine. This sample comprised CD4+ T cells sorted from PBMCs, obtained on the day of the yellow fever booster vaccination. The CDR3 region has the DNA TGTGCCAGCAGTGCCCGCCACGCCGGGACTAGCGGGGCCCCAAGGCAAGAGACCCAGTACTTC. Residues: CASSARHAGTSGAPRQETQYF.